This T cell receptor (beta chain) stems from a study of blood T cell repertoires in COVID-19. Overall study: Acute and convalescent COVID-19 samples came from the United States, Italy and Spain. PBMCs, B-cell-depleted T cells, or T cells were the source of the cDNA or gDNA that made up the material.

Authors' analysis steps: Amplification from reference gene primers served as the basis for estimated nucleated cell counts. Some clones are missing from TCRdb's copy, which holds only in-frame ones; the method was immunoSEQ multiplex PCR. Clone size and V and J calls were adopted from that table, with D and trimming inferred from the DNA. The sample records 18,000 or so clones, roughly nine tenths being singletons. The CDR3 sequence is 14 residues long. The germline V and J ends were trimmed by 5 bases and 4 bases, with 14 bases remaining between them. Germline values: CDR1 MNHEY, CDR2 SVGEGT. This chain links TRBV6-2 or TRBV6-3 with TRBJ2-5; D is possibly TRBD1 (6 bases). Sequencing was carried out using peripheral blood. The clonotype originates from a man between 60 and 75 years old with active COVID-19. The CDR3 DNA reads TGTGCCAGCAGTCGAGGGGGTTTTGGAGAGACCCAGTACTTC. It yields the protein CASSRGGFGETQYF.